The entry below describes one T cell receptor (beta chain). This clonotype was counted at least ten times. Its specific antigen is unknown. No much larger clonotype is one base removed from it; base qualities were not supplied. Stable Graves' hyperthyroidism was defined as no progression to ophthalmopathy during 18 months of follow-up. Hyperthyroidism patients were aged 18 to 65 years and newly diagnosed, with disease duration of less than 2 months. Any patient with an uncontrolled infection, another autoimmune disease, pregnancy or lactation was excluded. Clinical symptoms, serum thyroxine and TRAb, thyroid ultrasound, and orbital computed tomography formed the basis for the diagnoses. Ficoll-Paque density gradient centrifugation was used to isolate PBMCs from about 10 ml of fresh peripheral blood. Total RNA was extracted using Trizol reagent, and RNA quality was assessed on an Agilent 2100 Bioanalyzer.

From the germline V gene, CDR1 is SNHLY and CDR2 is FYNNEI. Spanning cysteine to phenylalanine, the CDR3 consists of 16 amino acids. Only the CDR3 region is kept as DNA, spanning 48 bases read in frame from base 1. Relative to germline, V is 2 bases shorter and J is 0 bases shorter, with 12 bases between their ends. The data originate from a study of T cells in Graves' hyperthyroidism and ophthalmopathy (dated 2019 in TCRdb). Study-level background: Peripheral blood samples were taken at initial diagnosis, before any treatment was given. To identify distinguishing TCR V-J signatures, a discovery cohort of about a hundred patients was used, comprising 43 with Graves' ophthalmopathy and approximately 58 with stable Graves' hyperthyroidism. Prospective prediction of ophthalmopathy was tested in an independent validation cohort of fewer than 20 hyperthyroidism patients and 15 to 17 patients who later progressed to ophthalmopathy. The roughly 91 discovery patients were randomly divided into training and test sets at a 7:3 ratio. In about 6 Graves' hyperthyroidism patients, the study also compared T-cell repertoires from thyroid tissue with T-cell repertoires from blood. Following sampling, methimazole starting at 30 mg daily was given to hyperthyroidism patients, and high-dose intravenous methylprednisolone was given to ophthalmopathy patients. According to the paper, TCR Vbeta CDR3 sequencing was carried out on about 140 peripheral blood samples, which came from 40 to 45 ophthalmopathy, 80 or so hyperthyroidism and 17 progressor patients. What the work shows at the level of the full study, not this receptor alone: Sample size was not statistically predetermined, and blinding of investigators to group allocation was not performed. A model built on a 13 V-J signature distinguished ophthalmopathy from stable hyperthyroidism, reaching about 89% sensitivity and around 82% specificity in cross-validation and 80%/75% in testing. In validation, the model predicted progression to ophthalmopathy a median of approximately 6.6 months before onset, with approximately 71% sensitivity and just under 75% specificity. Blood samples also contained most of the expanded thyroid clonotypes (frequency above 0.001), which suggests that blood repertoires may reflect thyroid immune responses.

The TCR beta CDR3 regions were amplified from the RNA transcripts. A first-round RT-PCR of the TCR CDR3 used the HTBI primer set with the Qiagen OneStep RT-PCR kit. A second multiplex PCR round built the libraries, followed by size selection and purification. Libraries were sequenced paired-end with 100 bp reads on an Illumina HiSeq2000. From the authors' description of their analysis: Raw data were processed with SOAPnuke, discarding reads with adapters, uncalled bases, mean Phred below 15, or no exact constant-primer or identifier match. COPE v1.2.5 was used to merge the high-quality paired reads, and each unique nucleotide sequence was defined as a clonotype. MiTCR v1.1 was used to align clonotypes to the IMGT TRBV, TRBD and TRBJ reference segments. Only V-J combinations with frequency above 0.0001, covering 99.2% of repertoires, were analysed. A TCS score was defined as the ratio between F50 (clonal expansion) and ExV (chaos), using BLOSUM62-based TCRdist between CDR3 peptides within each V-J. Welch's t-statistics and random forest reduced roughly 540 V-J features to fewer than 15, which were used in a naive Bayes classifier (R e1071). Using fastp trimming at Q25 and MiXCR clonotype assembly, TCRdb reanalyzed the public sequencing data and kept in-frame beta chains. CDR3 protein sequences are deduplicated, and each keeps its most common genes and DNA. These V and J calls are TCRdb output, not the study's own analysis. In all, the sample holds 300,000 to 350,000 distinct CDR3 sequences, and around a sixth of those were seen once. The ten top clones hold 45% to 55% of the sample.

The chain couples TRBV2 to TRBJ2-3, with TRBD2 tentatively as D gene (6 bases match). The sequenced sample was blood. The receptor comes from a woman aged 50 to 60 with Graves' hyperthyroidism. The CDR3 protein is CASSEFGSGSTDTQYF. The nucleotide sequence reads TGTGCCAGCAGTGAATTCGGTAGCGGTAGCACAGATACGCAGTATTTT.